Presented here are 27 T cell receptor beta chains from one specimen sequenced in a study of technical replicates of blood from several donors. The repertoire was sequenced with immunoSEQ multiplex PCR; TCRdb's copy has only in-frame clones and lacks some. The repertoire has 70,000 to 95,000 clones, around 97% of them found once; the top ten carry roughly 0.3%. Sequenced material: T cells isolated from PBMCs. Receptors originate from a human donor in good health.

The chain is built from TRBV19 and TRBJ1-2, with TRBD1 matching 11 bases. There are 17 residues in the CDR3. V gave up 2 bases and J gave up 4 bases; unmatched junction bases: 9. The germline V gene has CDR1 LNHDA and CDR2 SQIVND (reference sequence). CDR3 nucleotide sequence: TGTGCCAGTAGTATAAACTATCCCGGACAGGGGGCCTATGGCTACACCTTC. It specifies CASSINYPGQGAYGYTF.

The CDR3 sequence: CASSLGGRGQETQYF. DNA of the CDR3: TGTGCCAGCAGCTTAGGGGGGAGGGGTCAAGAGACCCAGTACTTC. The rearrangement joins TRBV7-3 to TRBJ2-5, with 7 positions matching TRBD2. V trimming: 2 bases; J trimming: 2 bases; junction bases outside the gene matches: 5. The CDR3 has 15 amino acids. CDR1 is SGHTA, CDR2 FQGTGA, per germline.

The rearrangement uses TRBV25-1 and TRBJ2-1; D is possibly TRBD2 (5 bases). V lost 3 bases and J lost 0, with 9 bases in between. CDR3 size: 15 residues. Germline CDR1 and CDR2: MGHDK and SYGVNS. CDR3 in amino acids: CASSEDSSSYNEQFF. The CDR3 DNA reads as TGTGCCAGCAGTGAGGACTCGAGCTCCTACAATGAGCAGTTCTTC. The full variable domain, completed using reference TRBV25-1 and TRBJ2-1, is EADIYQTPRYLVIGTGKKITLECSQTMGHDKMYWYQQDPGMELHLIHYSYGVNSTEKGDLSSESTVSRIRTEHFPLTLESARPSHTSQYLCASSEDSSSYNEQFFGPGTRLTVL.

The CDR3 bases are TGTGCCAGCAGCTTTAGGGGAATAGACACCATATATTTT. It specifies CASSFRGIDTIYF. This sequence joins TRBV5-5 and TRBJ1-3; the D gene is possibly TRBD1 (5 bases). The CDR3 has 13 residues. CDR1 SGHKS and CDR2 YYEKEE come from the germline V gene (reference sequence). V lost 2 bases and J lost 8, with 11 bases in between.

V usage is TRBV28 and J usage is TRBJ1-5; no clear D gene. The CDR3 is made up of 16 amino acids. CDR1 MDHEN and CDR2 SYDVKM come from the germline V gene. The ends were cut back, 2 bases at V and 2 bases at J, with 13 bases in the middle. Written as DNA, the CDR3 is TGTGCCAGCAGTTTAACGGTTGGAGTCGGCAATCAGCCCCAGCATTTT. It is translated as CASSLTVGVGNQPQHF.

This rearrangement joins TRBV10-2 to TRBJ1-2, with TRBD1 matching over 7 bases. CDR1 and CDR2 from the germline V gene are WSHSY and SAAADI. The CDR3 sequence is 14 residues long. V lost 5 bases, J lost 4 bases, and 7 bases stayed unmatched. The CDR3 DNA is TGCGCCAGCAGTTTTCAAGGGGGCGGCTATGGCTACACCTTC. Translation: CASSFQGGGYGYTF.

This chain connects TRBV7-3 to TRBJ2-5, with D possibly matching TRBD1 (6 bases). V was clipped by 4 bases and J by 4 bases, with 10 bases between them. Looked up from germline, CDR1 is SGHTA and CDR2 is FQGTGA. This CDR3 comprises 13 residues. The DNA for the CDR3 is TGTGCCAGCAGCTGGGGGCCAAGAGAGACCCAGTACTTC. Translation gives CASSWGPRETQYF. The variable domain in full, with the rest retrieved from reference TRBV7-3 and TRBJ2-5, is GAGVSQTPSNKVTEKGKYVELRCDPISGHTALYWYRQSLGQGPEFLIYFQGTGAADDSGLPNDRFFAVRPEGSVSTLKIQRTERGDSAVYLCASSWGPRETQYFGPGTRLLVL.

The rearrangement uses TRBV9 and TRBJ1-1; unclear D gene. The CDR3 is made up of 14 amino acids. The V end lost 4 bases, the J end lost 5 bases, and 15 bases lay between the germline ends. Per the germline V gene, CDR1 is SGDLS and CDR2 is YYNGEE. The CDR3: CASSRWGGRTEAFF. The DNA for the CDR3 is TGTGCCAGCAGCCGTTGGGGAGGTAGGACTGAAGCTTTCTTT.

The rearrangement joins TRBV7-6 to TRBJ2-2; maybe TRBD2 (6 bases). Trimming stripped 5 bases from V and 3 bases from J, with 16 bases between. The CDR3 has 16 amino acids. From germline, CDR1 is SGHVS and CDR2 FNYEAQ. Written as DNA, the CDR3 is TGTGCCAGCAGCCATTGGGGGTGGGAGGACACCGGGGAGCTGTTTTTT. The encoded protein is CASSHWGWEDTGELFF.

CDR3 sequence: CASSLLTREGDTQYF. The CDR3, as DNA: TGTGCCAGCAGCTTGCTGACCAGGGAGGGGGATACGCAGTATTTT. The gene calls are TRBV5-6 and TRBJ2-3; TRBD2 matches at 7 bases. The ends lost 1 base at V and 6 bases at J; junction bases unmatched: 8. CDR3 length equals 15 residues. Germline lookup yields CDR1 SGHDT and CDR2 YYEEEE.

The V call is TRBV7-6, the J call TRBJ2-4; 7 bases are shared with TRBD2. Trimming took 5 bases from V and 2 from J; bases not matched to a gene: 12. This CDR3 is 17 amino acids long. CDR1 SGHVS and CDR2 FNYEAQ come from the germline V gene. CDR3 protein: CASSPRGSGYPKNIQYF. As DNA, the CDR3 is TGTGCCAGCAGCCCCCGTGGTAGCGGGTATCCCAAAAACATTCAGTACTTC.

This chain joins TRBV30 and TRBJ1-4; TRBD1 agrees at 11 bases. V lost 1 base and J lost 7; bases outside the gene matches: 8. Per germline, CDR1 GTSNPN and CDR2 SVGIG (reference sequence). The CDR3 loop spans 16 amino acids. Here the CDR3 reads CAWSAPGGTGGEKLFF. CDR3 in DNA: TGTGCCTGGAGTGCCCCCGGTGGGACAGGGGGTGAAAAACTGTTTTTT.

The chain recombines TRBV5-1 with TRBJ1-1; 11 bases align to TRBD1. The CDR3 has 16 amino acids. Germline trimming cut 0 bases from V and 7 bases from J; bases unmatched to any gene: 8. Germline V CDR1 and CDR2: SGHRS, YFSETQ. This CDR3 reads CASSLAGTGGRSEAFF. DNA of the CDR3: TGCGCCAGCAGCTTGGCCGGGACAGGGGGGCGAAGTGAAGCTTTCTTT. The variable domain in full, completed from reference TRBV5-1 and TRBJ1-1, reads KAGVTQTPRYLIKTRGQQVTLSCSPISGHRSVSWYQQTPGQGLQFLFEYFSETQRNKGNFPGRFSGRQFSNSRSEMNVSTLELGDSALYLCASSLAGTGGRSEAFFGQGTRLTVV.

V is TRBV7-2 and J is TRBJ1-2; 8 bases map to TRBD1. CDR1 and CDR2 from the germline V gene are SGHTA and FQGNSA. V shed 5 bases and J 4 bases; nucleotides not matched to a gene: 9. The length of the CDR3 is 15 residues. The CDR3 DNA is TGTGCCAGCAGCCCAGGGGGCTCAGCTTCCTATGGCTACACCTTC. Translating gives CASSPGGSASYGYTF.

The gene calls are TRBV5-1 and TRBJ1-1; D gene unclear. Germline V CDR1 and CDR2: SGHRS, YFSETQ. This CDR3 has 17 residues. V gave up 4 bases and J gave up 3 bases, with 22 bases separating them. The CDR3 nucleotides are TGCGCCAGCAGCCCGGTGCTTGGCCCGGGATTGGACACTGAAGCTTTCTTT. Protein product: CASSPVLGPGLDTEAFF.

This chain joins TRBV4-1 and TRBJ1-5, with unresolved D. Trimming removed 2 bases at V and 3 bases at J, with 5 bases between. CDR1 and CDR2 from the germline V gene are MGHRA and YSYEKL. The CDR3 covers 13 residues. Here the CDR3 DNA reads TGCGCCAGCAGCCAAACAGTCAATCAGCCCCAGCATTTT. Residues: CASSQTVNQPQHF.

This rearrangement joins TRBV4-1 to TRBJ1-2; D is possibly TRBD1 (6 bases). CDR3 length equals 16 residues. With 1 base removed from V and 2 bases from J, the gap between germline ends came to 14 bases. Germline-derived CDR1 and CDR2 are MGHRA and YSYEKL. CDR3 in amino acids: CASSQVVQGGNYGYTF. Written as DNA, the CDR3 is TGCGCCAGCAGCCAAGTAGTACAGGGAGGGAACTATGGCTACACCTTC.

The rearrangement links TRBV27 to TRBJ1-4, with D uncertain. From germline, CDR1 is MNHEY and CDR2 SMNVEV (reference sequence). CDR3 length: 14 residues. With 6 bases removed from V and 8 bases from J, the gap between germline ends came to 16 bases. The CDR3 DNA reads TGTGCCAGCAGCAAATTCGGTGGCGGCGAAAAACTGTTTTTT. Translation: CASSKFGGGEKLFF. The entire variable domain, with the rest obtained from reference TRBV27 and TRBJ1-4, is as follows: EAQVTQNPRYLITVTGKKLTVTCSQNMNHEYMSWYRQDPGLGLRQIYYSMNVEVTDKGDVPEGYKVSRKEKRNFPLILESPSPNQTSLYFCASSKFGGGEKLFFGSGTQLSVL.

The chain combines TRBV5-4 with TRBJ2-1; D is unclear. V lost 2 bases and J lost 1, with 7 bases in between. Germline V gene lookup returns CDR1 SGHNT and CDR2 YYREEE (reference sequence). The CDR3 consists of 14 residues. The CDR3 sequence is CASSFLESYNEQFF. In nucleotides, the CDR3 is TGTGCCAGCAGCTTTCTAGAATCCTACAATGAGCAGTTCTTC.

This chain joins TRBV30 and TRBJ1-2; D may be TRBD1 (5 bases). The CDR3 has 18 residues. Germline V lookup: CDR1 GTSNPN, CDR2 SVGIG (reference sequence). V was clipped by 3 bases and J by 6 bases, with 29 bases between them. In DNA form, the CDR3 reads TGTGCCTGGAGACCTCTTCCCGACAGCGTAAGCTTATTCAATGGCTACACCTTC. Translating it yields CAWRPLPDSVSLFNGYTF.

The V call is TRBV18, the J call TRBJ1-1; D unclear. This CDR3 is built from 16 residues. The germline V gene has CDR1 KGHSH and CDR2 LQKENI. V lost 3 bases and J lost 3, with 17 bases in between. The CDR3 coding sequence is TGTGCCAGCTCACCGAAGACATCGGGAAGGGACACTGAAGCTTTCTTT. This sequence encodes CASSPKTSGRDTEAFF.

The rearrangement joins TRBV11-2 to TRBJ2-3; 8 bases align to TRBD2. Per the germline V gene, CDR1 is SGHAT and CDR2 is FQNNGV. The CDR3 contains 17 residues. V lost 4 bases to trimming and J lost 5 bases; unmatched junction nucleotides: 14. The CDR3 reads CASSWASQRESIDTQYF. CDR3 coding DNA: TGTGCCAGCAGCTGGGCGAGTCAGCGGGAGTCAATAGATACGCAGTATTTT.

V usage is TRBV5-1 and J usage is TRBJ2-1; 8 nucleotides agree with TRBD2. This CDR3 is 16 amino acids long. Germline V gene data show CDR1 as SGHRS and CDR2 as YFSETQ. Trimming took 4 bases from V and 2 from J; bases not matched to a gene: 8. CDR3 sequence: CASSELREVAYNEQFF. In nucleotides, the CDR3 is TGCGCCAGCAGCGAACTGCGGGAGGTGGCCTACAATGAGCAGTTCTTC.

This clone was recorded once. The chain carries TRBV10-2 and TRBJ2-3, with a weak D call TRBD2 (5 bases). V gave up 6 bases and J gave up 1 base, with 14 bases separating them. The length of the CDR3 is 15 residues. In germline, CDR1 is WSHSY, CDR2 SAAADI. The CDR3 reads CASSPGGLGTDTQYF. The CDR3 coding sequence is TGCGCCAGCAGCCCTGGCGGACTGGGCACAGATACGCAGTATTTT.

The chain employs TRBV11-2 and TRBJ2-7; 7 bases fit TRBD1. Germline V gives CDR1 SGHAT, CDR2 FQNNGV. V dropped 1 base and J dropped 2; count of bases not matched to a gene: 2. The CDR3 runs to 14 residues. The CDR3 sequence: CASSLGDSTYEQYF. DNA of the CDR3: TGTGCCAGCAGCTTAGGGGACAGCACCTACGAGCAGTACTTC.

The rearrangement uses TRBV27 and TRBJ2-7, with 7 bases matching TRBD1. Trimming took 8 bases from V and 3 from J; bases not matched to a gene: 4. The CDR3 is made up of 12 amino acids. Per germline, CDR1 MNHEY and CDR2 SMNVEV (reference sequence). CDR3 in amino acids: CASWDSHYEQYF. The CDR3 nucleotides read TGTGCCAGCTGGGACAGTCACTACGAGCAGTACTTC.

The V call is TRBV7-9, the J call TRBJ2-1; 8 nucleotides agree with TRBD2. Germline CDR1 is SEHNR and CDR2 is FQNEAQ (reference sequence). J gave up 7 bases and V 5 bases, and 13 bases lay outside the gene matches. There are 16 residues in the CDR3. This CDR3 is CASSTWGLAGLNEQFF. In DNA, the CDR3 is TGTGCCAGCAGCACCTGGGGGCTAGCGGGTCTTAATGAGCAGTTCTTC. Looking up the rest from reference TRBV7-9 and TRBJ2-1 gives the full variable domain: DTGVSQNPRHKITKRGQNVTFRCDPISEHNRLYWYRQTLGQGPEFLTYFQNEAQLEKSRLLSDRFSAERPKGSFSTLEIQRTEQGDSAMYLCASSTWGLAGLNEQFFGPGTRLTVL.